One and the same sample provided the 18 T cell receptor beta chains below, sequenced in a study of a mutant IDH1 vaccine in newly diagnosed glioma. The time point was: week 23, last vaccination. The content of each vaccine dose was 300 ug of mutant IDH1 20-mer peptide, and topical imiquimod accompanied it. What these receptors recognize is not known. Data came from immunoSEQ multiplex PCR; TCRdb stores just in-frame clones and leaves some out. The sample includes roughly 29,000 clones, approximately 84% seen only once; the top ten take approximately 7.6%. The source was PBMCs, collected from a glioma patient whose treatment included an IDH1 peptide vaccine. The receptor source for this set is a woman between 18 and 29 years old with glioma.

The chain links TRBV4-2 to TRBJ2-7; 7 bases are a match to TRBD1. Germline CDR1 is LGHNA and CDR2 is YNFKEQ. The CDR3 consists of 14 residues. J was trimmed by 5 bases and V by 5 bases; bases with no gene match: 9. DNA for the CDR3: TGTGCCAGCAGCACGGGACAGTTTCCCCACGAGCAGTACTTC. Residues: CASSTGQFPHEQYF.

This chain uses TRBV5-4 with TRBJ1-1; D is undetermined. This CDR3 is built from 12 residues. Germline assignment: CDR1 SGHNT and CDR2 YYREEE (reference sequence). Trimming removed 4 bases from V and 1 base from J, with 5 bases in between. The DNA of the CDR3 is TGTGCCAGCAGCAGACAGAACACTGAAGCTTTCTTT. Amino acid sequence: CASSRQNTEAFF. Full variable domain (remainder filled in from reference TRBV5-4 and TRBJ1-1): ETGVTQSPTHLIKTRGQQVTLRCSSQSGHNTVSWYQQALGQGPQFIFQYYREEENGRGNFPPRFSGLQFPNYSSELNVNALELDDSALYLCASSRQNTEAFFGQGTRLTVV.

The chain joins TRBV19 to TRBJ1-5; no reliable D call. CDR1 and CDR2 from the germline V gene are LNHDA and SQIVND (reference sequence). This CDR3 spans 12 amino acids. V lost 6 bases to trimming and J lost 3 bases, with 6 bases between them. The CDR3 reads CASSPVNQPQHF. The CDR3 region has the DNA TGTGCCAGTAGCCCTGTCAATCAGCCCCAGCATTTT.

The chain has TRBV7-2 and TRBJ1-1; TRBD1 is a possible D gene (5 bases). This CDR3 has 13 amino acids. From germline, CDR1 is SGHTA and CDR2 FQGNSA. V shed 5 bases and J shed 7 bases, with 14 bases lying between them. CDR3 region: CASSTRVLVEAFF. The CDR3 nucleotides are TGTGCCAGCAGCACCAGGGTTCTCGTTGAAGCTTTCTTT.

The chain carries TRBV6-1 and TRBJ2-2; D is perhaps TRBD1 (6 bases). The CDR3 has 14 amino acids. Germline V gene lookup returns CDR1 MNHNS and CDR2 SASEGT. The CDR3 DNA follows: TGTGGCACGAAGGTGGGGGCTGGTACCGGGGAGCTGTTTTTT. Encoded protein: CGTKVGAGTGELFF.

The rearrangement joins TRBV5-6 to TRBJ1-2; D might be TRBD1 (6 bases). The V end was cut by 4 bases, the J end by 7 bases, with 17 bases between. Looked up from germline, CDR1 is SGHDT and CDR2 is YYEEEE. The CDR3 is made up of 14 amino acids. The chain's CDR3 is CASSPLEGVGGYTF. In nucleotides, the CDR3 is TGTGCCAGCAGCCCGCTTGAGGGGGTTGGTGGCTACACCTTC.

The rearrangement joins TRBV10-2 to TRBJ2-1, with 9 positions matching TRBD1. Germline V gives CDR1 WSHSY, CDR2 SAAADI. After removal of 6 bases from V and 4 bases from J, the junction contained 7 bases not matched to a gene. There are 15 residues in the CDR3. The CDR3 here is CASRGGTGTYNEQFF. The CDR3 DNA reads TGCGCCAGCAGGGGCGGGACAGGGACTTACAATGAGCAGTTCTTC.

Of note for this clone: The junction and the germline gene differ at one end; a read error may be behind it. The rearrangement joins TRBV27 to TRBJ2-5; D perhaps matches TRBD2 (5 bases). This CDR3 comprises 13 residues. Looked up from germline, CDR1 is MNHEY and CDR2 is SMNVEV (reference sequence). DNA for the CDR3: TGTGTCAGCAGTTTCTCGCTAGCTGAGACCCAGTACTTC. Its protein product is CVSSFSLAETQYF.

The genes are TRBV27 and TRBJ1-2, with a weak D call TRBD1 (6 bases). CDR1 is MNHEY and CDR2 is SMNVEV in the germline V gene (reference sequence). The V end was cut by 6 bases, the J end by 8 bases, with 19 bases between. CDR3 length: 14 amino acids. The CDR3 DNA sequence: TGTGCCAGCAGGGCCAGTGGGGGCGCAGGCGGCTACACCTTC. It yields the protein CASRASGGAGGYTF.

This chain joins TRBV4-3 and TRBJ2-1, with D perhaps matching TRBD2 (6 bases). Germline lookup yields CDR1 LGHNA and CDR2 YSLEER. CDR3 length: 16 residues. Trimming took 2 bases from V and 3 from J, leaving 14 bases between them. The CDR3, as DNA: TGCGCCAGCAGCCAATCAGGCGGGGTCGTCTACAATGAGCAGTTCTTC. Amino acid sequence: CASSQSGGVVYNEQFF.

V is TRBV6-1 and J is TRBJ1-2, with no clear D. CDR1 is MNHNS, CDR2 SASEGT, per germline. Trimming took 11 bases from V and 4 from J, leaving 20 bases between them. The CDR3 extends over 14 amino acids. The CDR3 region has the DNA TGTGCCTGCCACCCGGAATTTAACTTCTATGGCTACACCTTC. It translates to CACHPEFNFYGYTF.

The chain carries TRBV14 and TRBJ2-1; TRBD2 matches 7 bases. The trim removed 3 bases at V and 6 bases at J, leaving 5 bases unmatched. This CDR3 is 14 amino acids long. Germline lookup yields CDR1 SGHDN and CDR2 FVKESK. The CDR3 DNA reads TGTGCCAGCAGCCAGGGGGGGGGTCGCAATGAGCAGTTCTTC. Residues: CASSQGGGRNEQFF.

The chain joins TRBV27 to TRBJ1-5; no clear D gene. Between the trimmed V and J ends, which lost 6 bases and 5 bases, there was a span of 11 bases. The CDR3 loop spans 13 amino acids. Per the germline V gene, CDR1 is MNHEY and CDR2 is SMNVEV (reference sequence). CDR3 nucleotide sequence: TGTGCCAGCAGAATTAGGGCGGATCAGCCCCAGCATTTT. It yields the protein CASRIRADQPQHF.

The CDR3 is CASRGGAEETQYF. CDR3 in DNA: TGTGCCAGCAGGGGGGGGGCCGAAGAGACCCAGTACTTC. J is TRBJ2-5 and V is TRBV28; maybe TRBD2 (7 bases). The CDR3 loop spans 13 amino acids. The germline V gene has CDR1 MDHEN and CDR2 SYDVKM. The V end was cut by 6 bases, the J end by 3 bases, with 11 bases between.

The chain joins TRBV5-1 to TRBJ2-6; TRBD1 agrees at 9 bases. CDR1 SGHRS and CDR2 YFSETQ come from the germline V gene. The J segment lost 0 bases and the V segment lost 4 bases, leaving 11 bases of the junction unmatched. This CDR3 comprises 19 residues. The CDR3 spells CASSPERTGASSGANVLTF. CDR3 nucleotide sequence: TGCGCCAGCAGCCCGGAACGGACAGGGGCAAGCTCTGGGGCCAACGTCCTGACTTTC. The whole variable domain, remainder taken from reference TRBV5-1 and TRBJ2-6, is KAGVTQTPRYLIKTRGQQVTLSCSPISGHRSVSWYQQTPGQGLQFLFEYFSETQRNKGNFPGRFSGRQFSNSRSEMNVSTLELGDSALYLCASSPERTGASSGANVLTFGAGSRLTVL.

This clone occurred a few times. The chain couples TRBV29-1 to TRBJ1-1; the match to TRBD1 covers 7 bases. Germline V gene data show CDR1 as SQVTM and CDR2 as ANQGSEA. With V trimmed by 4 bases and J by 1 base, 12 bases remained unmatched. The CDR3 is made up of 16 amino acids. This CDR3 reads CSVVGLPGQKNTEAFF. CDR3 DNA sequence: TGCAGCGTTGTGGGATTACCGGGACAGAAGAACACTGAAGCTTTCTTT.

Here the CDR3 DNA reads TGTGCCAGCAGTGAAAGAGCAGGGGGCAAGGGGTACACCTTC. Its translation is CASSERAGGKGYTF. This chain connects TRBV25-1 to TRBJ1-2, with TRBD1 identical over 8 bases. Losses at the gene ends were 2 bases for V and 11 bases for J; bases not matched to a gene: 10. Germline V gene sequence: CDR1 MGHDK, CDR2 SYGVNS. This CDR3 spans 14 amino acids.

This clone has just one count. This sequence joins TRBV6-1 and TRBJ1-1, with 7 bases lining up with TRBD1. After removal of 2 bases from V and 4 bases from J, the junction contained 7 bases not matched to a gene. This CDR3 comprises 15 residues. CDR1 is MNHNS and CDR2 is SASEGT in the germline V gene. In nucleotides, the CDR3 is TGTGCCAGCAGTGAATTTCGGACAGGAGGCACTGAAGCTTTCTTT. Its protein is CASSEFRTGGTEAFF.